Listed below are T cell receptor beta chains from one sample, sequenced in a study of T cell responses to AZD1222 COVID-19 vaccine. Repertoires were generated with immunoSEQ multiplex PCR, while TCRdb's copy carries only in-frame clones and drops some. The sample gives around 130,000 clones, around 90% of which show up once; under 2% is in the top ten. Sequencing was performed on peripheral blood, taken 28 days after the second AZD1222 dose. Receptor source: an adult who received the AZD1222 COVID-19 vaccine. CDR3s include the opening cysteine and the closing phenylalanine or tryptophan. A D gene is named only where the DNA matches it firmly. Clone size is given for some rows only: seen once, a few or many times, or a class if the clone is expanded.

j_call	v_call	d_call	clone_size	cdr3_nt	cdr3_aa
TRBJ1-3	TRBV2	.	.	TGTGCCAGCAGTCCGCTCCACTCTGGAAACACCATATATTTT	CASSPLHSGNTIYF
TRBJ1-4	TRBV30	TRBD1	.	TGTGCCTGGAGGAGGACAGGGGGCGGTGAAAAACTGTTTTTT	CAWRRTGGGEKLFF
TRBJ2-3	TRBV19	.	.	TGTGCCAGTAGTATGGGTCTTCCAGATACGCAGTATTTT	CASSMGLPDTQYF
TRBJ2-1	TRBV2	.	.	TGTGCCAGCATGAGGGCCAATGAGCAGTTCTTC	CASMRANEQFF
TRBJ1-1	TRBV6-5	.	.	TGTGCCAGCAGTTACTCAGGGTCCGTCGCGGGTGCTGAAGCTTTCTTT	CASSYSGSVAGAEAFF
TRBJ1-2	TRBV6-5	.	.	TGTGCCAGCCATGACCGGGGCTATGGCTACACCTTC	CASHDRGYGYTF
TRBJ1-2	TRBV5-1	.	.	TGCGCCAGCAGCTTCCCGCAGGGGAGCGGCTACACCTTC	CASSFPQGSGYTF
TRBJ1-4	TRBV2	TRBD1	.	TGTGCCAGCAGTGCACAGGGGGCGGGCCGTGGAAAACTGTTTTTT	CASSAQGAGRGKLFF
TRBJ1-6	TRBV10-3	.	.	TGTGCCATCAGCCTCAGTGAGGATAATTCACCCCTCCACTTT	CAISLSEDNSPLHF
TRBJ2-1	TRBV5-8	TRBD1	.	TGTGCCAGCAGGGCTCGGGACAGGGCCAATGAGCAGTTCTTC	CASRARDRANEQFF
TRBJ1-1	TRBV7-9	.	.	TGTGCCAGCAGCTCCCGCCGGAGGACAGACACTGAAGCTTTCTTT	CASSSRRRTDTEAFF
TRBJ1-5	TRBV5-4	.	once	TGTGCCAGCAGCTTGGTACCAAATCAGCCCCAGCATTTT	CASSLVPNQPQHF
TRBJ1-4	TRBV20-1	.	.	TGCAGTGCTAGGATGGAACTGTTTTTT	CSARMELFF
TRBJ1-6	TRBV7-9	.	.	TGTGCCAGCAGCTTAGAAGGGAGCTCCTATAATTCACCCCTCCACTTT	CASSLEGSSYNSPLHF
TRBJ1-5	TRBV2	.	.	TGTGCCAGCAGTGAATGGTCTGGGAATCAGCCCCAGCATTTT	CASSEWSGNQPQHF
TRBJ1-2	TRBV9	.	.	TGTGCCAGCAGCGTAGACGGTAACTATGGCTACACCTTC	CASSVDGNYGYTF
TRBJ2-3	TRBV5-4	TRBD2	.	TGTGCCAGCAGCCCTAGCGGGGGGGCGGATACGCAGTATTTT	CASSPSGGADTQYF
TRBJ2-2	TRBV6-5	.	.	TGTGCCAGCAGTTACTCGACAGACCTGAACACCGGGGAGCTGTTTTTT	CASSYSTDLNTGELFF
TRBJ1-4	TRBV19	.	.	TGTGCCAGTAGTATAGGGGGGAGCGGGGCTAATGAAAAACTGTTTTTT	CASSIGGSGANEKLFF
TRBJ1-3	TRBV28	.	.	TGTGCCAGCAGTTTATACGGAAACACCATATATTTT	CASSLYGNTIYF
TRBJ2-1	TRBV7-3	TRBD1	.	TGTGCCAGCAGCCCGACTCGGGACAGGGCCTACACTGAGCAGTTCTTC	CASSPTRDRAYTEQFF
TRBJ2-1	TRBV6-2/TRBV6-3	.	.	TGTGCCAGCAGTTGGGCTAGATCAGGGAATGAGCAGTTCTTC	CASSWARSGNEQFF
TRBJ1-4	TRBV7-2	.	.	TGTGCCAGCAGCTTTGCAACTAATGAAAAACTGTTTTTT	CASSFATNEKLFF
TRBJ1-2	TRBV9	.	.	TGTGCCAGCAGCGTGGGACGGGGTAGCGAGGGCTACACCTTC	CASSVGRGSEGYTF
TRBJ1-1	TRBV11-2	.	.	TGTGCCAGCAGCTTAGGAAGGGCTGCCACTGAAGCTTTCTTT	CASSLGRAATEAFF
TRBJ2-3	TRBV6-5	.	.	TGTGCCAGCAGTTTCTCAGGGGTTTCCACAGATACGCAGTATTTT	CASSFSGVSTDTQYF
TRBJ1-1	TRBV2	.	.	TGTGCCAGCAGCGCAACCGGGACTGGACGATTCGAAGCTTTCTTT	CASSATGTGRFEAFF
TRBJ2-3	TRBV29-1	.	few	TGCAGCGGGCTAGAACGATACGGCACAGATACGCAGTATTTT	CSGLERYGTDTQYF
TRBJ2-1	TRBV2	TRBD1	.	TGTGCCAGCAGTGGGACAGGGAGGCAGTTCTTC	CASSGTGRQFF
TRBJ2-6	TRBV7-8	.	.	TGTGCCAGCAGCTCCCAAGGGGTGGGGGCCAACGTCCTGACTTTC	CASSSQGVGANVLTF
TRBJ1-1	TRBV19	TRBD1	.	TGTGCCAGTAGTATAGGTCCCCAGGGGGCGAACACTGAAGCTTTCTTT	CASSIGPQGANTEAFF
TRBJ1-6	TRBV30	.	.	TGTGCCTGGAGCTTTTTATCGGACTCCTATAATTCACCCCTCCACTTT	CAWSFLSDSYNSPLHF
TRBJ1-2	TRBV19	TRBD1	.	TGTGCCAGTAGTATAAATATTGTAGGACAGGGGGCGGCTGGCTACACCTTC	CASSINIVGQGAAGYTF
TRBJ1-6	TRBV9	.	.	TGTGCCAGCAGCGTAGAGGGGAGCTCCTATAATTCACCCCTCCACTTT	CASSVEGSSYNSPLHF
TRBJ2-7	TRBV18	.	.	TGTGCCAGCTCACGCCGGGACGGAGCCTACGAGCAGTACTTC	CASSRRDGAYEQYF
TRBJ2-1	TRBV10-3	.	.	TGTGCCATCAGTGATGCCACGGGACAAGTCTCCTACAATGAGCAGTTCTTC	CAISDATGQVSYNEQFF
TRBJ2-5	TRBV4-3	.	.	TGCGCCAGCAGCCAGAATCGGCGAAAAGAGACCCAGTACTTC	CASSQNRRKETQYF
TRBJ2-3	TRBV5-1	TRBD2	.	TGCGCCAGCAGCTTGCGAGCGGGAGGGACTGGGTATACGCAGTATTTT	CASSLRAGGTGYTQYF
TRBJ1-6	TRBV9	.	.	TGTGCCAGCAGCGCAGAAGGAACGAGGAGCTCCTATAATTCACCCCTCCACTTT	CASSAEGTRSSYNSPLHF
TRBJ1-6	TRBV3-1/TRBV3-2	.	.	TGTGCCAGCAGCGCGAGTCCTTACGATTCACCCCTCCACTTT	CASSASPYDSPLHF
TRBJ2-1	TRBV6-1	TRBD2	once	TGTGCCAGCAGTGAGTCCGGGACTAGTTTTGATGAGCAGTTCTTC	CASSESGTSFDEQFF
TRBJ1-1	TRBV6-5	.	once	TGTGCCAGCAGTTACGGCCAGGACACTGAAGCTTTCTTT	CASSYGQDTEAFF
TRBJ2-3	TRBV30	TRBD2	.	TGTGCCTGGAGTGTAGCGGGGGCCACAGATACGCAGTATTTT	CAWSVAGATDTQYF
TRBJ2-3	TRBV10-3	TRBD2	.	TGTGCCATCACCCGGGGACTAGCGGGCACAGATACGCAGTATTTT	CAITRGLAGTDTQYF
TRBJ2-1	TRBV2	.	.	TGTGCCAGCAGTCTAGCCTACAATGAGCAGTTCTTC	CASSLAYNEQFF
TRBJ1-5	TRBV12-5	.	.	TGTGCTAGTGGTTTGTTGGGGATAGTTCGGAGCAATCAGCCCCAGCATTTT	CASGLLGIVRSNQPQHF